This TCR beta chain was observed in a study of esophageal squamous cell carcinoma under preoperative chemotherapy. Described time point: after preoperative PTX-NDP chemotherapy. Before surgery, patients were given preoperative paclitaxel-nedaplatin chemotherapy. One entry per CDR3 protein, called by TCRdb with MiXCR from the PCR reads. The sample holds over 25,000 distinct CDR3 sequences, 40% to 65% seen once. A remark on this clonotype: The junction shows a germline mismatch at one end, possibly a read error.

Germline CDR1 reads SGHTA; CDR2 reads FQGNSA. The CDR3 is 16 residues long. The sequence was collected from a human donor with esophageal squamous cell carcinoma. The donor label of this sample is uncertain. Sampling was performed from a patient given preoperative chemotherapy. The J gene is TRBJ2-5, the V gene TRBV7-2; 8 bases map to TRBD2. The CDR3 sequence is CASSSGRGAPPTTQYF. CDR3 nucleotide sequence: TGTGCCAGCAGCTCTGGGCGGGGGGCCCCTCCGACGACCCAGTATTTC.